The 11 T cell receptor beta chains below come from one sample, sequenced in a study of molecular identifiers for immune sequencing clone quantification. One entry per CDR3 protein, called by TCRdb with MiXCR from the PCR reads. This table holds just under 650,000 distinct CDR3 sequences, just under 20% found once. Sequences were obtained from naive CD8+ T cells from blood, with Jurkat cell RNA spiked in. The sample's subset: FACS-sorted CD8+CD4-CCR7+CD45RA+ naive T cells. These receptors were collected from a human donor in good health. Some libraries in this study had Jurkat cell RNA spiked in.

This sequence joins TRBV7-9 and TRBJ1-2, with a possible D match to TRBD1 (6 bases). Germline loops: CDR1 SEHNR, CDR2 FQNEAQ (reference sequence). The V end was cut by 4 bases, the J end by 8 bases, with 23 bases between. The CDR3 loop spans 16 amino acids. CDR3 DNA: TGTGCCAGCAGCTCCCAACCTTTGACAGGCATTCTCGGCTACACCTTC. Translation: CASSSQPLTGILGYTF.

The rearrangement uses TRBV4-3 and TRBJ1-4, with 7 bases fitting TRBD1. CDR1 and CDR2 (germline): LGHNA, YSLEER. With 3 bases clipped from V and 7 bases from J, the junction kept 8 bases outside the gene matches. This CDR3 has 15 amino acids. CDR3 residues: CASSQNRGVGEKLFF. CDR3 bases: TGCGCCAGCAGCCAGAACAGGGGTGTAGGTGAAAAACTGTTTTTT.

The chain recombines TRBV5-1 with TRBJ2-7, with D perhaps assigned TRBD1 or TRBD2 (5 bases each). V was pared by 3 bases and J by 6 bases, with 16 bases between. This CDR3 has 14 amino acids. Germline CDR1 SGHRS, CDR2 YFSETQ. The CDR3 nucleotides are TGCGCCAGCAGCTACTACGGGGCTCCCTGCGAGCAGTACTTC. Its protein is CASSYYGAPCEQYF.

In its sample, this clonotype was seen a few times. In nucleotides, the CDR3 is TGTGCCAGCAGTTTCAGGCAGGGTTACTATGGCTACACCTTC. Protein sequence: CASSFRQGYYGYTF. The chain combines TRBV28 with TRBJ1-2, with D possibly TRBD1 on 5 matching bases. Trimming shortened V by 3 bases and J by 3 bases, and 11 bases separated the two germline ends. Germline lookup yields CDR1 MDHEN and CDR2 SYDVKM. The CDR3 length is 14 residues.

As concerns this clonotype: Since the CDR3 does not end with the conserved phenylalanine or tryptophan, this likely comes from a read error. CDR3 DNA: TGTGCCAGCAGCGTATGGTCTTATACTGAAGCTTTCCTT. It specifies CASSVWSYTEAFL. The chain combines TRBV9 with TRBJ1-1, with D unresolved. Trimming stripped 1 base from V and 5 bases from J, with 9 bases between. From germline, CDR1 is SGDLS and CDR2 YYNGEE. The CDR3 consists of 13 residues.

Points on this clonotype: A much larger clone is a single base away; this may be a read error. The J gene is TRBJ2-7, the V gene TRBV6-2 or TRBV6-3, with 15 nucleotides matching TRBD2. Germline V CDR1 and CDR2: MNHEY, SVGEGT. CDR3 length: 14 residues. CDR3 sequence (DNA): TGTGCCAGCAGCGGACTAGCGGGAGGGCCCGAGCGGTACTTC. This codes for CASSGLAGGPERYF.

This clonotype was counted ten times or more. J is TRBJ1-1 and V is TRBV6-5; TRBD1 matches 7 bases. CDR3 length: 13 amino acids. Germline trimming cut 3 bases from V and 7 bases from J; bases unmatched to any gene: 5. From germline, CDR1 is MNHEY and CDR2 SVGAGI. CDR3 sequence reads: CASSYNGQVEAFF. The CDR3 nucleotides read TGTGCCAGCAGTTATAATGGACAGGTTGAAGCTTTCTTT.

This clonotype was observed a few times. The CDR3 reads CASSFWMGTGDLILPTDTQYF. The CDR3 region has the DNA TGTGCCAGCAGCTTTTGGATGGGGACAGGAGACCTCATACTACCTACAGATACGCAGTATTTT. This chain links TRBV5-8 with TRBJ2-3; 8 positions match TRBD1. Germline V gene data show CDR1 as SGHTS and CDR2 as YDEGEE. This CDR3 has 21 residues. J was trimmed by 3 bases and V by 2 bases; bases with no gene match: 23.

This rearrangement joins TRBV11-2 to TRBJ2-1, with a weak D call TRBD1 (6 bases). Germline values: CDR1 SGHAT, CDR2 FQNNGV. V was cut by 1 base and J by 9 bases, with 10 bases left in between. This CDR3 spans 13 amino acids. The CDR3, as DNA: TGTGCCAGCAGCTTAGTGACAGGCGGTGAGCAGTTCTTC. It is translated as CASSLVTGGEQFF.

J is TRBJ2-2 and V is TRBV18; tentative D call: TRBD1 (6 bases). Germline lookup yields CDR1 KGHSH and CDR2 LQKENI. Deletions cut 0 bases from V and 1 base from J, with 12 bases between. The CDR3 totals 17 residues. The CDR3 nucleotides are TGTGCCAGCTCACCACCCCCGGGACAAAAGAACACCGGGGAGCTGTTTTTT. As protein: CASSPPPGQKNTGELFF.

Comment on this clonotype: This may be a read error, as it is one base from a much larger clone. The chain has TRBV6-2 or TRBV6-3 and TRBJ1-2; possibly TRBD1 for D (6 bases). Germline V lookup: CDR1 MNHEY, CDR2 SVGEGT. The CDR3 has 14 residues. This chain's CDR3 is CARSGWDTNYGYTF. CDR3 sequence (DNA): TGTGCCCGCAGTGGATGGGACACTAACTATGGCTACACCTTC.